This TCR beta chain was sequenced during a study of cytomegalovirus exposure and HLA in healthy donors. Findings and caveats of the study: Equally common other TCR beta chains were less clonally expanded than HLA-associated ones, a later analysis found.

V dropped 7 bases and J dropped 0 bases, with 13 bases sitting between them. The CDR3 spans 15 residues. Germline V CDR1 and CDR2: SEHNR, FQNEAQ (reference sequence). PCR amplification relied on 60 Vbeta primers (plus 13 Jbeta primers). TCRdb's copy holds only in-frame clones and misses some; the assay was immunoSEQ multiplex PCR. In the table there are over 150,000 clones, 75% to 90% of which are singletons. Comment on this clone: Its antigen is undetermined.

The sample taken for sequencing was PBMCs. The chain links TRBV7-9 to TRBJ1-3; the D gene is possibly TRBD1 (6 bases). This sequence was found in a woman between 50 and 59 years old in good health and CMV-seropositive. This chain's CDR3 is CASTPGAGSGNTIYF. DNA for the CDR3: TGTGCCAGCACCCCAGGGGCCGGCTCTGGAAACACCATATATTTT. The full variable domain, with the rest looked up from reference TRBV7-9 and TRBJ1-3, is DTGVSQNPRHKITKRGQNVTFRCDPISEHNRLYWYRQTLGQGPEFLTYFQNEAQLEKSRLLSDRFSAERPKGSFSTLEIQRTEQGDSAMYLCASTPGAGSGNTIYFGEGSWLTVV.